This T cell receptor beta chain was recorded in a study of tumor-infiltrating lymphocytes in primary liver carcinoma. Study-wide background: The cohort included men and women aged 30 to 69 years.

Germline V gene sequence: CDR1 SGHDN, CDR2 FVKESK. The CDR3 spans 15 residues. As regards this clonotype: The antigen is not known. The junction departs from germline at one end; a sequencing error may be responsible.

Overall study results and limits: Tumor-blood pairs (like tumor-adjacent pairs) overlapped less than tumor region pairs did. About 7-25% of top clones, no more, were shared by all five regions.

Researchers generated TCR beta cDNA from about 450 ng of total RNA, relying on a constant-region primer. Construction of TCR beta libraries relied on three successive nested multiplex PCR rounds employing slightly modified ARM-PCR. With TRBV1-TRBV30 forward primers and a C-beta reverse primer, the first two PCR rounds were run for 10 to 11 cycles each. TCRdb ran MiXCR on the multiplex PCR reads and lists one entry per CDR3 protein. Of 100,000 to 150,000 distinct CDR3 sequences listed, 55% to 65% are singletons. Each 20-30 mg portion of unsorted bulk tissue served as the source for co-extraction of RNA and DNA.

The sequencing input was liver tumor tissue from sampling region 1. Noted subset: tumor region T1, superior pole. V and J are TRBV14 and TRBJ2-5, with unresolved D. The TCR was taken from a woman in her sixties or seventies with primary liver carcinoma and hepatitis B virus infection. The chain's CDR3 is CASSSSPTTQETQYF. CDR3 nucleotides: TGTGCCAGCAGCTCCAGCCCTACAACCCAAGAGACTCAGTACTTC.